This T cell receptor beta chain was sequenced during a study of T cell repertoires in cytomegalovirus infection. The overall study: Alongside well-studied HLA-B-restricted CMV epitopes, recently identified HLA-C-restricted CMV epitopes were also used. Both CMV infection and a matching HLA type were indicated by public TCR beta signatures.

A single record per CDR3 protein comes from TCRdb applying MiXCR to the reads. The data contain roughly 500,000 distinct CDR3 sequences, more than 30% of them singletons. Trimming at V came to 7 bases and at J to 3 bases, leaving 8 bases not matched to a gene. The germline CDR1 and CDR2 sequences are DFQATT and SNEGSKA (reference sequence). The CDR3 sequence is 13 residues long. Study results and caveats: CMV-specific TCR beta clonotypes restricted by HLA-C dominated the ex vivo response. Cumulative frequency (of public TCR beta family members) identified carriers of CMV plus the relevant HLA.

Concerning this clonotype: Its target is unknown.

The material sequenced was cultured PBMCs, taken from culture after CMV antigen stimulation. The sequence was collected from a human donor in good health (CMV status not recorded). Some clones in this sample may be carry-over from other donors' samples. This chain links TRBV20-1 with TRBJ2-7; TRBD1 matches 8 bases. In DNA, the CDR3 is TGCAGTGTCTCGACAGGGGAAAACTACGAGCAGTACTTC. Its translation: CSVSTGENYEQYF.